This T cell receptor (beta chain) was sequenced during a study of technical replicates of blood from a few donors. This CDR3 comprises 11 residues. Per the germline V gene, CDR1 is DFQATT and CDR2 is SNEGSKA (reference sequence). Trimming cost V 5 bases and J 7 bases, with 11 bases left between them. TCRdb's table, derived via immunoSEQ multiplex PCR, lists solely in-frame clones and lacks some. Of about 70,000 clones in the sample, about 90% were seen once. This TCR was sampled from a human donor in good health. The sample comprised T cells isolated from PBMCs. The chain couples TRBV20-1 to TRBJ1-2, with D perhaps TRBD1 (6 bases). The DNA for the CDR3 is TGCAGTGCTGAACCAGGGGTTGGCTACACCTTC. Its protein is CSAEPGVGYTF.